Detailed here is one T cell receptor (beta chain). The antigen remains unidentified. A read error may account for a junction end that differs from germline. The CDR3 consists of 15 residues. This sample was taken from a study of identical twins. Study-wide results and limits: The study found excess low generation probability among twin-shared out-of-frame alpha sequences. Fewer insertions characterized abundant cord blood beta clonotypes, whereas memory repertoires showed none. Out-of-frame beta chain sequences displayed weaker excess sharing between twins.

TCRdb recomputed calls from the 5' RACE reads with MiXCR, one row per CDR3 protein. The data hold about 1.7 million distinct CDR3 sequences, with around a third observed a single time. The source is a newborn girl in good health. Sequencing used cord blood. This chain connects TRBV12-3 or TRBV12-4 to TRBJ2-4; TRBD2 aligns across 9 bases. With the DNA end fitting TRBJ2-7 better, the J assignment may be wrong. CDR3 protein: CTSKMTSGITYEQYF. For the CDR3, the DNA is TGTACCAGCAAAATGACTAGCGGAATTACCTACGAGCAGTACTTC.